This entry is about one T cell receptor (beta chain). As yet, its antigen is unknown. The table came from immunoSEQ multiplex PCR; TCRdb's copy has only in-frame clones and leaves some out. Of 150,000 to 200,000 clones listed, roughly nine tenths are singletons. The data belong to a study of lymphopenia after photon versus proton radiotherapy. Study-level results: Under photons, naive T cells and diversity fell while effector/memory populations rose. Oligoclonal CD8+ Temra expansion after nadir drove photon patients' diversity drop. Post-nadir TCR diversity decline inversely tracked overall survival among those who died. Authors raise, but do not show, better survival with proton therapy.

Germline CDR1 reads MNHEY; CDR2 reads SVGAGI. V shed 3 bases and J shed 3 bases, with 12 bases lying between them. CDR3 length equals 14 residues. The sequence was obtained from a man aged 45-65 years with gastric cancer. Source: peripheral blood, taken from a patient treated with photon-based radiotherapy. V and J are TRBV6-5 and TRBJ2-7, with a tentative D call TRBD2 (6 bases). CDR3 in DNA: TGTGCCAGCAGTTATGGGGGAGGAGGCTACGAGCAGTACTTC. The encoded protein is CASSYGGGGYEQYF.